This T cell receptor beta chain was sequenced in a study of cytomegalovirus exposure and HLA in healthy donors. This table comes from immunoSEQ multiplex PCR, and its TCRdb copy is limited to in-frame clones, with some not included. The sample includes over 150,000 clones, around 81% of them seen just once. V was clipped by 5 bases and J by 5 bases, with 6 bases between them. The CDR3 has 12 residues. Germline lookup yields CDR1 LNHDA and CDR2 SQIVND (reference sequence). In this sample, this clone turned up once. The chain employs TRBV19 and TRBJ2-2, with a weak D call TRBD1 (6 bases). The source material was PBMCs. The source of this sequence is a woman aged 18-29 years in good health and CMV-seropositive. CDR3 region: CASSDRTGELFF. The CDR3 DNA sequence: TGTGCCAGTAGTGACAGGACCGGGGAGCTGTTTTTT.